The 5 T cell receptor beta chains below come from one sample, sequenced in a study of T cells in Graves' hyperthyroidism and ophthalmopathy. Amplified regions were TCR beta CDR3 sequences from RNA transcripts. Carried out on the TCR CDR3, a first-round RT-PCR used the HTBI primer set. MiXCR, run by TCRdb on the multiplex PCR reads, gives a single entry per CDR3 protein. The sample holds 450,000 to 650,000 distinct CDR3 sequences, roughly 17% seen once. The sample taken for sequencing was blood. Receptor source: a woman younger than 35 with Graves' ophthalmopathy.

Notes on this clonotype: Being one base from a much bigger clone, this may be a read error. The gene calls are TRBV30 and TRBJ2-7; perhaps TRBD1 as D (6 bases). This CDR3 contains 13 residues. CDR1 is GTSNPN, CDR2 SVGIG, per germline (reference sequence). V was pared by 3 bases and J by 2 bases, with 11 bases between. The CDR3 sequence is CAWRVRTAYEQYF. CDR3 bases: TGTGCCTGGAGGGTCCGGACAGCCTACGAGCAGTACTTC.

J is TRBJ2-2 and V is TRBV7-9, with 7 bases matching TRBD1. Germline CDR1 SEHNR, CDR2 FQNEAQ (reference sequence). J lost 7 bases, V lost 5 bases, and 7 bases had no gene match. CDR3 length: 14 residues. The CDR3 loop is CASSKTGNGGELFF. The CDR3 DNA follows: TGTGCCAGCAGCAAGACAGGGAATGGCGGGGAGCTGTTTTTT.

There are many counts of this clonotype. This chain uses TRBV28 with TRBJ2-5; D is possibly TRBD1 or TRBD2 (6 bases each). This CDR3 comprises 15 residues. Germline V gene sequence: CDR1 MDHEN, CDR2 SYDVKM. V was cut by 3 bases and J by 5 bases, with 16 bases left in between. Written as DNA, the CDR3 is TGTGCCAGCAGTTTTGGAGGAGGGGGTTTGGAGACCCAGTACTTC. This codes for CASSFGGGGLETQYF.

The chain is built from TRBV6-1 and TRBJ2-3, with TRBD1 as a possible D gene (6 bases). Germline CDR1 is MNHNS and CDR2 is SASEGT. The CDR3 runs 14 residues. V was cut by 7 bases and J by 2 bases, with 13 bases left in between. CDR3 sequence reads: CASMAGADTDTQYF. The CDR3, as DNA: TGTGCCAGCATGGCAGGGGCCGACACAGATACGCAGTATTTT.

This clonotype was detected ten times or more. The V gene is TRBV18, the J gene TRBJ2-5; no firm D call. Trimming shortened V by 2 bases and J by 2 bases, and 9 bases separated the two germline ends. Germline CDR1 reads KGHSH; CDR2 reads LQKENI. The CDR3 runs 14 residues. CDR3 sequence (DNA): TGTGCCAGCTCACCAGAGTCGAAACAAGAGACCCAGTACTTC. As protein: CASSPESKQETQYF.